One and the same sample provided the 31 T cell receptor beta chains below, sequenced in a study of blood T cell repertoires in COVID-19. TCRdb's copy holds only in-frame clones and misses some; the assay was immunoSEQ multiplex PCR. Counted here are approximately 340,000 clones, 80% to 90% occurring once; the ten biggest clones make up approximately 3%. Sequenced sample: peripheral blood. Receptor source: a man aged 25 to 45 with active or convalescent COVID-19.

This chain uses TRBV9 with TRBJ1-3; 9 bases agree with TRBD1. This CDR3 has 18 residues. The germline V gene has CDR1 SGDLS and CDR2 YYNGEE. Trimming at V came to 4 bases and at J to 0 bases, leaving 11 bases not matched to a gene. Written as DNA, the CDR3 is TGTGCCAGCAGCCCAAGCCGGGACAGGGTCTCCTCTGGAAACACCATATATTTT. Translating it yields CASSPSRDRVSSGNTIYF. The full variable domain, rest sourced from reference TRBV9 and TRBJ1-3, is DSGVTQTPKHLITATGQRVTLRCSPRSGDLSVYWYQQSLDQGLQFLIQYYNGEERAKGNILERFSAQQFPDLHSELNLSSLELGDSALYFCASSPSRDRVSSGNTIYFGEGSWLTVV.

This chain joins TRBV28 and TRBJ2-7, with 9 bases fitting TRBD1. J gave up 4 bases and V 7 bases, and 8 bases lay outside the gene matches. The CDR3 loop spans 14 amino acids. Germline CDR1 and CDR2: MDHEN and SYDVKM. The CDR3 here is CASILGTGPYEQYF. CDR3 sequence (DNA): TGTGCCAGCATCCTCGGGACAGGGCCATACGAGCAGTACTTC. Combining the CDR3 with reference TRBV28 and TRBJ2-7 gives the whole variable domain DVKVTQSSRYLVKRTGEKVFLECVQDMDHENMFWYRQDPGLGLRLIYFSYDVKMKEKGDIPEGYSVSREKKERFSLILESASTNQTSMYLCASILGTGPYEQYFGPGTRLTVT.

This clone occurred a few times. The chain has TRBV11-3 and TRBJ1-4, with a weak D call TRBD1 (5 bases). CDR1 SGHNT and CDR2 YENEEA come from the germline V gene. Trimming took 3 bases from V and 3 from J, leaving 8 bases between them. The CDR3 contains 14 residues. This CDR3 is CASSLKGANEKLFF. The CDR3 bases are TGTGCCAGCAGCTTGAAAGGGGCTAATGAAAAACTGTTTTTT.

For this clone: Other DNA sequences within the sample encode an identical CDR3. The chain links TRBV29-1 to TRBJ2-7; 7 bases are shared with TRBD2. This CDR3 is 11 amino acids long. V trimming: 6 bases; J trimming: 3 bases; junction bases outside the gene matches: 2. Germline CDR1 SQVTM, CDR2 ANQGSEA. CDR3 loop: CSVGDYYEQYF. In DNA, the CDR3 is TGCAGCGTGGGGGACTACTACGAGCAGTACTTC.

The chain carries TRBV6-5 and TRBJ1-1, with a weak D call TRBD1 (6 bases). This CDR3 is 14 amino acids long. Germline CDR1 MNHEY, CDR2 SVGAGI. V was pared by 5 bases and J by 0 bases, with 10 bases between. The DNA of the CDR3 is TGTGCCAGCAGTCACAGGGCTATGAACACTGAAGCTTTCTTT. Its protein is CASSHRAMNTEAFF.

The chain is built from TRBV7-7 and TRBJ2-5; D is perhaps TRBD1 (5 bases). There are 13 residues in the CDR3. Germline values: CDR1 SSHAT, CDR2 FNYEAQ (reference sequence). V gave up 2 bases and J gave up 2 bases, with 6 bases separating them. The CDR3 here is CASSLQGQETQYF. CDR3 coding DNA: TGTGCCAGCAGCTTACAGGGACAAGAGACCCAGTACTTC.

The chain carries TRBV30 and TRBJ2-1, with a weak D call TRBD1 (5 bases). CDR3 length: 14 residues. The V end lost 0 bases, the J end lost 8 bases, and 14 bases lay between the germline ends. Per the germline V gene, CDR1 is GTSNPN and CDR2 is SVGIG (reference sequence). This CDR3 is CAWSVRQGIDEQFF. The CDR3 DNA follows: TGTGCCTGGAGTGTAAGGCAGGGAATAGATGAGCAGTTCTTC.

The genes are TRBV11-2 and TRBJ1-4; a possible D gene is TRBD1 (5 bases). Trimming pared 8 bases from V and 7 bases from J, leaving 23 bases between. There are 16 residues in the CDR3. The germline CDR1 and CDR2 sequences are SGHAT and FQNNGV. In nucleotides, the CDR3 is TGTGCCAGCGCCCCCCAACGGGGGGTCCGGCGTGAAAAACTGTTTTTT. Translation gives CASAPQRGVRREKLFF.

The chain has TRBV9 and TRBJ1-1; perhaps TRBD1 as D (5 bases). V lost 0 bases and J 7 bases, leaving 7 bases between the germline ends. Looked up from germline, CDR1 is SGDLS and CDR2 is YYNGEE. This CDR3 has 12 residues. CDR3 sequence reads: CASSVEDSEAFF. CDR3 DNA: TGTGCCAGCAGCGTAGAAGACAGTGAAGCTTTCTTT. Complete variable domain (other parts from reference TRBV9 and TRBJ1-1): DSGVTQTPKHLITATGQRVTLRCSPRSGDLSVYWYQQSLDQGLQFLIQYYNGEERAKGNILERFSAQQFPDLHSELNLSSLELGDSALYFCASSVEDSEAFFGQGTRLTVV.

The gene calls are TRBV5-1 and TRBJ2-7; tentative D call: TRBD2 (6 bases). The germline V gene encodes CDR1 SGHRS and CDR2 YFSETQ. V dropped 4 bases and J dropped 0 bases, with 14 bases sitting between them. The CDR3 has 15 residues. CDR3 sequence: CASSPSGGDSYEQYF. In DNA form, the CDR3 reads TGCGCCAGCAGCCCCTCGGGCGGGGACTCCTACGAGCAGTACTTC. Combining the CDR3 with reference TRBV5-1 and TRBJ2-7 gives the whole variable domain KAGVTQTPRYLIKTRGQQVTLSCSPISGHRSVSWYQQTPGQGLQFLFEYFSETQRNKGNFPGRFSGRQFSNSRSEMNVSTLELGDSALYLCASSPSGGDSYEQYFGPGTRLTVT.

The gene calls are TRBV4-1 and TRBJ2-2; TRBD2 might be the D (6 bases). Trimming took 6 bases from V and 5 from J, leaving 13 bases between them. In germline, CDR1 is MGHRA, CDR2 YSYEKL. There are 14 residues in the CDR3. The CDR3 bases are TGCGCCAGCAGGGGGGGAGAGGGGACCGGGGAGCTGTTTTTT. Its translation: CASRGGEGTGELFF.

This clone appeared once. V gene TRBV19 combines with J gene TRBJ1-4, with a weak D call TRBD1 (5 bases). CDR1 LNHDA and CDR2 SQIVND come from the germline V gene (reference sequence). The ends were cut back, 1 base at V and 12 bases at J, with 9 bases in the middle. The length of the CDR3 is 12 residues. Here the CDR3 reads CASSIGQYELFF. CDR3 DNA sequence: TGTGCCAGTAGTATAGGACAGTACGAACTGTTTTTT.

The chain recombines TRBV2 with TRBJ1-5; D is possibly TRBD1 (5 bases). V lost 1 base and J lost 0, with 13 bases in between. The germline V gene encodes CDR1 SNHLY and CDR2 FYNNEI. The CDR3 covers 17 residues. The DNA for the CDR3 is TGTGCCAGCAGTGAAGGGACACTCCCCTATAGCAATCAGCCCCAGCATTTT. Protein product: CASSEGTLPYSNQPQHF.

V usage is TRBV11-2 and J usage is TRBJ2-3, with D tentatively TRBD1 (6 bases). The CDR3 runs 16 residues. Trimming stripped 1 base from V and 3 bases from J, with 14 bases between. Germline CDR1 is SGHAT and CDR2 is FQNNGV. The chain's CDR3 is CASSLGDTGLTDTQYF. For the CDR3, the DNA is TGTGCCAGCAGCTTAGGTGACACAGGGTTGACAGATACGCAGTATTTT.

This rearrangement joins TRBV29-1 to TRBJ1-2; unclear D gene. V was pared by 4 bases and J by 4 bases, with 10 bases between. The CDR3 consists of 12 residues. Looked up from germline, CDR1 is SQVTM and CDR2 is ANQGSEA. The CDR3: CSVGGGSYGYTF. Here the CDR3 DNA reads TGCAGCGTTGGGGGAGGTAGCTATGGCTACACCTTC.

V gene TRBV6-5 combines with J gene TRBJ2-7; 12 bases are a match to TRBD2. The CDR3 spans 15 residues. V lost 6 bases and J lost 2; bases outside the gene matches: 5. Germline CDR1 and CDR2: MNHEY and SVGAGI. The CDR3 DNA reads TGTGCCAGCAGCCGGACTAGCGGGGTAACCTACGAGCAGTACTTC. It codes for CASSRTSGVTYEQYF.

This clone appeared once. V usage is TRBV30 and J usage is TRBJ1-3; possibly TRBD1 for D (6 bases). V dropped 8 bases and J dropped 0 bases, with 20 bases sitting between them. Germline V lookup: CDR1 GTSNPN, CDR2 SVGIG (reference sequence). The CDR3 consists of 16 residues. Here the CDR3 reads CAAVAPQGPSGNTIYF. CDR3 bases: TGTGCCGCCGTGGCTCCGCAGGGGCCCTCTGGAAACACCATATATTTT.

The chain joins TRBV30 to TRBJ1-3, with D tentatively TRBD1 (6 bases). There are 15 residues in the CDR3. Germline V gene lookup returns CDR1 GTSNPN and CDR2 SVGIG (reference sequence). The V end was cut by 2 bases, the J end by 2 bases, with 13 bases between. CDR3 DNA sequence: TGTGCCTGGAGTCAAATAAACAGGGCTGGAAACACCATATATTTT. Protein sequence: CAWSQINRAGNTIYF.

In regard to this clone: This specimen includes other DNA sequences encoding the same CDR3. The rearrangement links TRBV4-2 to TRBJ2-3; D unclear. This CDR3 has 11 amino acids. Germline assignment: CDR1 LGHNA and CDR2 YNFKEQ. V was shortened by 4 bases and J by 5 bases, with 4 bases between the two germline ends. Written as DNA, the CDR3 is TGTGCCAGCAGCCCGGGAGATACGCAGTATTTT. This gives the protein CASSPGDTQYF.

The chain combines TRBV27 with TRBJ2-7; 11 positions agree with TRBD2. The CDR3 spans 14 residues. From germline, CDR1 is MNHEY and CDR2 SMNVEV (reference sequence). The V gene end was trimmed by 6 bases and the J gene end by 2 bases; junction bases not matched to a gene: 3. CDR3 sequence: CASRGTSGAYEQYF. DNA of the CDR3: TGTGCCAGCAGGGGGACTAGCGGCGCCTACGAGCAGTACTTC.

DNA of the CDR3: TGTGCCAGCATGACGGACTCCTATGGCTACACCTTC. Residues: CASMTDSYGYTF. This sequence joins TRBV6-5 and TRBJ1-2; D ambiguous. V lost 7 bases and J lost 4, with 10 bases in between. This CDR3 contains 12 residues. Looked up from germline, CDR1 is MNHEY and CDR2 is SVGAGI.

As regards this clone: Other DNA variants within this sample encode the same CDR3. The gene calls are TRBV5-1 and TRBJ2-5, with D hard to call. V was cut by 0 bases and J by 3 bases, with 3 bases left in between. Germline assignment: CDR1 SGHRS and CDR2 YFSETQ. This CDR3 region has 12 residues. The CDR3 DNA is TGCGCCAGCAGCTTGGCAGAAGAGACCCAGTACTTC. Translated, it gives CASSLAEETQYF.

The gene calls are TRBV20-1 and TRBJ2-5, with no clear D. The CDR3 consists of 11 residues. Germline V lookup: CDR1 DFQATT, CDR2 SNEGSKA (reference sequence). V dropped 7 bases and J dropped 9 bases, with 15 bases sitting between them. The CDR3 DNA reads as TGCAGTGGACTCACAACGAGAGCCCAGTACTTC. It translates to CSGLTTRAQYF.

This chain links TRBV6-2 or TRBV6-3 with TRBJ2-3; D gene uncertain. This CDR3 is built from 14 residues. The germline V gene encodes CDR1 MNHEY and CDR2 SVGEGT. V lost 7 bases, J lost 4 bases, and 15 bases lay in between. CDR3 in amino acids: CASNPPLTSDTQYF. DNA for the CDR3: TGTGCCAGCAACCCACCCCTGACTTCAGATACGCAGTATTTT.

This rearrangement joins TRBV5-1 to TRBJ1-4; D is undetermined. Germline CDR1 SGHRS, CDR2 YFSETQ. Trimming stripped 4 bases from V and 0 bases from J, with 4 bases between. This CDR3 is 13 amino acids long. As DNA, the CDR3 is TGCGCCAGCAGCCCAACAACTAATGAAAAACTGTTTTTT. Protein product: CASSPTTNEKLFF.

This clone was found once. J is TRBJ2-2 and V is TRBV24-1; D ambiguous. CDR3 length equals 16 residues. Trimming removed 4 bases from V and 1 base from J, with 12 bases in between. Germline V gene sequence: CDR1 KGHDR, CDR2 SFDVKD. The CDR3 coding sequence is TGTGCCACCAGTGACCCAAAAACTCTGAACACCGGGGAGCTGTTTTTT. Protein sequence: CATSDPKTLNTGELFF.

V and J are TRBV7-2 and TRBJ1-6, with D perhaps matching TRBD1 (6 bases). The CDR3 totals 14 residues. Per the germline V gene, CDR1 is SGHTA and CDR2 is FQGNSA. Trimming left V 6 bases short and J 7 bases short, with 13 bases between. In DNA, the CDR3 is TGTGCCAGCAGTGAGGACAGTTTAAATTCACCCCTCCACTTT. It is translated as CASSEDSLNSPLHF.

The chain is built from TRBV5-6 and TRBJ1-4; no firm D call. The length of the CDR3 is 13 residues. Trimming took off 0 bases at V and 8 bases at J, with 8 bases between the two ends. CDR1 SGHDT and CDR2 YYEEEE come from the germline V gene. The CDR3 bases are TGTGCCAGCAGCTTGGACGGAGCCGAAAAACTGTTTTTT. As protein: CASSLDGAEKLFF.

The V call is TRBV15, the J call TRBJ1-6; D gene unclear. Trimming took off 1 base at V and 6 bases at J, with 13 bases between the two ends. CDR3 length equals 16 residues. Germline V gives CDR1 LNHNV, CDR2 YYDKDF (reference sequence). The CDR3 DNA sequence: TGTGCCACCAGCAGAGTCCCGGTCTCGGGTAATTCACCCCTCCACTTT. It encodes CATSRVPVSGNSPLHF.

The chain couples TRBV6-5 to TRBJ1-1, with 7 bases identical to TRBD1. CDR3 length: 15 residues. The J segment lost 1 base and the V segment lost 5 bases, leaving 7 bases of the junction unmatched. The germline CDR1 and CDR2 sequences are MNHEY and SVGAGI. The CDR3 bases are TGTGCCAGCAGTCGTGGGACAGTGACGAACACTGAAGCTTTCTTT. The encoded protein is CASSRGTVTNTEAFF.

This chain uses TRBV11-3 with TRBJ2-1; D is perhaps TRBD2 (6 bases). With 3 bases removed from V and 0 bases from J, the gap between germline ends came to 15 bases. The germline CDR1 and CDR2 sequences are SGHNT and YENEEA. The length of the CDR3 is 17 residues. CDR3 in amino acids: CASSFRGRGNSYNEQFF. The CDR3 region has the DNA TGTGCCAGCAGCTTCAGAGGTCGGGGGAACTCCTACAATGAGCAGTTCTTC.